This T cell receptor beta chain was retrieved from a study of shared clonotypes between healthy human individuals. Study results and limitations: Naive subsets generally had larger estimated richness than memory subsets.

V shed 6 bases and J 4 bases; nucleotides not matched to a gene: 10. Germline CDR1 and CDR2: GTSNPN and SVGIG (reference sequence). CDR3 length: 14 amino acids. As for this clone: Its antigen is unidentified.

Naive CD8 cells lacked CD45RO and underwent positive selection for CCR7, leaving out terminally differentiated effector memory CD45RA+ cells. Donors comprised healthy HIV-negative adults lacking recent acute infections or vaccinations. In replicate PCRs of sorted subsets, about 200 ng DNA, tens of thousands of T cell genomes, was used. In the source study's methods: Without quality scores, immunoSEQ junctional reads could not be filtered like full-length reads. Only in-frame clones appear in the TCRdb table, and some are missing; sequencing was by immunoSEQ multiplex PCR. That table furnishes V, J and clone size, whereas the DNA furnished D and trimming. Among around 620,000 clones listed, roughly 96% were seen once.

Input material: naive CD8+ T cells sorted from blood. The rearrangement joins TRBV30 to TRBJ2-7, with 9 nucleotides matching TRBD2. This TCR was recovered from a woman between 25 and 40 years old in good health. In DNA, the CDR3 is TGTGCCTGTAGTCAAGCGGGGGGTGGTTACGAGCAGTACTTC. It specifies CACSQAGGGYEQYF.